This T cell receptor (beta chain) derives from a study of blood T cell repertoires in COVID-19. Study-level background: Italy, Spain and the United States were the sources of the convalescent and acute COVID-19 samples. In each case, the material was cDNA or gDNA derived from T cells, B-cell-depleted T cells, or PBMCs.

Clones were read by immunoSEQ multiplex PCR, and TCRdb kept only the in-frame ones, dropping some. The sample has roughly 130,000 clones; roughly 90% are singletons. Patients from Seattle were sampled longitudinally, starting during active infection. The clonotype originates from a human donor with COVID-19, enrolled during active disease. The donor label of this sample is uncertain. Sequenced: peripheral blood.

The CDR3 region has the DNA TGTGCCAGCAGCTTAGAGTCAGCGGAGTCCACAGATACGCAGTATTTT. Protein sequence: CASSLESAESTDTQYF. The J gene is TRBJ2-3, the V gene TRBV13, with D possibly matching TRBD2 (5 bases). The germline CDR1 and CDR2 sequences are PRHDT and FYEKMQ (reference sequence). The V and J ends lost 1 base and 2 bases respectively, with 13 bases between them. This CDR3 spans 16 amino acids.